This record concerns one TCR beta chain sequence. Its antigen remains unidentified. Generated by immunoSEQ multiplex PCR, the TCRdb table keeps only in-frame clones and is missing some. This sample has 45,000 to 65,000 clones, with 83% found just once. The data belong to a study of lymphopenia after photon versus proton radiotherapy. Study conclusions and caveats: Photon-treated patients lost naive T cells and TCR diversity; proton-treated stayed stable. Post-nadir TCR diversity decline inversely tracked overall survival among those who died.

With 6 bases removed from V and 0 bases from J, the gap between germline ends came to 15 bases. There are 16 residues in the CDR3. Germline V gene data show CDR1 as SGHAT and CDR2 as FQNNGV. The receptor was isolated from a man aged 50-60 years with gastric cancer. The source material was peripheral blood, sampled from a patient treated with photon-based radiotherapy. The chain recombines TRBV11-2 with TRBJ1-5; D is perhaps TRBD1 (5 bases). This CDR3 reads CASRPRDGNSNQPQHF. CDR3 bases: TGTGCCAGCAGACCGAGGGACGGTAATAGCAATCAGCCCCAGCATTTT.